Listed below are T cell receptor beta chains from one sample, sequenced in a study of blood T cell repertoires in COVID-19. Sequencing used immunoSEQ multiplex PCR; TCRdb keeps in-frame clones, though not all of them. The sample records about 180,000 clones, approximately 90% being singletons. The sequenced sample consisted of peripheral blood. These receptors all come from a woman younger than 45 with acute or convalescent COVID-19. Both conserved end residues are part of each CDR3. D genes are given only for firm matches.

V: TRBV5-4
D: TRBD2
CDR3: CASSFRTSGSYEQYF

V: TRBV29-1
D: .
CDR3: CSVAVSNYGYTF

V: TRBV30
D: TRBD2
CDR3: CAWSSGLGSDTQYF

V: TRBV6-5
D: .
CDR3: CASTRDSYEQYF

V: TRBV28
D: .
CDR3: CASKRQYNQPQHF

V: TRBV5-1
D: .
CDR3: CASSLEGQLSYEQYF

V: TRBV30
D: TRBD1
CDR3: CAGTLRQGPGNTIYF

V: TRBV9
D: TRBD2
CDR3: CASSVGGGSGYNEQFF

V: TRBV28
D: .
CDR3: CASRTSGGGGGYTF

V: TRBV2
D: TRBD2
CDR3: CASQRESYEQYF

V: TRBV11-2
D: TRBD2
CDR3: CASSMTSGSDEQFF

V: TRBV10-3
D: .
CDR3: CATQTGTSSYEQYF

V: TRBV3-1/TRBV3-2
D: .
CDR3: CASSLFSSRGEQYF

V: TRBV14
D: TRBD2
CDR3: CASSQERGTSGSGEFF

V: TRBV5-4
D: .
CDR3: CASSLWGRVEQYF

V: TRBV11-2
D: TRBD1
CDR3: CASRSTGTGDLNTEAFF